A selection of T cell receptor beta chains follows, all from one sample in a study of regulatory T cells in long-lasting Graves disease. In TCRdb, the multiplex PCR reads were re-called with MiXCR into one record per CDR3 protein. Seen here are hundreds of thousands of distinct CDR3 sequences, 16% observed once, and the top ten hold 15% to 20%. This same sample was also taken into another study, of T cells in Graves' hyperthyroidism and ophthalmopathy.

Sequences were derived from peripheral blood mononuclear cells (PBMCs), sampled at new diagnosis, from a patient treated with antithyroid drugs. These receptors came from a young woman with Graves disease. CDR3s include the opening cysteine and the closing phenylalanine or tryptophan. The D gene is left open where the match is weak. Clone sizes are given selectively: once, few, many, or a class where the clone is expanded.

CASMPRERTEAFF,TGTGCCAGCATGCCAAGAGAGAGGACTGAAGCTTTCTTT,TRBV2,.,TRBJ1-1,.
CASSGVGETQYF,TGTGCCAGCAGCGGGGTTGGAGAGACCCAGTACTTC,TRBV5-6,.,TRBJ2-5,.
CASSQPLAGYQETQYF,TGTGCCAGCAGCCAGCCCTTAGCGGGGTACCAAGAGACCCAGTACTTC,TRBV3-1,TRBD2,TRBJ2-5,.
CASSQWDNEQFF,TGTGCCAGCAGCCAATGGGACAATGAGCAGTTCTTC,TRBV3-1,.,TRBJ2-1,many
CASSPRQAGTGELFF,TGTGCCAGCAGCCCCCGGCAGGCGGGCACCGGGGAGCTGTTTTTT,TRBV7-3,.,TRBJ2-2,.
CASSLSGQGASPLHF,TGTGCCAGCAGCCTCTCGGGACAGGGAGCTTCACCCCTCCACTTT,TRBV9,TRBD1,TRBJ1-6,few
CASSVKLGGDTEAFF,TGTGCCAGCAGCGTAAAGTTAGGAGGAGACACTGAAGCTTTCTTT,TRBV9,.,TRBJ1-1,many
CASSQDRMRSTEAFF,TGCGCCAGCAGCCAAGATCGGATGAGGAGCACTGAAGCTTTCTTT,TRBV4-1,.,TRBJ1-1,.
CASSPGPTNYGYTF,TGTGCCAGCAGCCCAGGACCGACTAACTATGGCTACACCTTC,TRBV7-3,.,TRBJ1-2,few
CASMTDGYTF,TGTGCCAGCATGACGGACGGCTACACCTTC,TRBV2,.,TRBJ1-2,many
CASSRLGTSGSRSYNEQFF,TGTGCCAGCAGCCGACTCGGGACTAGCGGGAGTAGGTCCTACAATGAGCAGTTCTTC,TRBV5-6,TRBD2,TRBJ2-1,.
CSASKDRGREKLFF,TGCAGTGCGAGTAAGGACAGGGGGCGGGAAAAACTGTTTTTT,TRBV20-1,TRBD1,TRBJ1-4,many
CASTASQPQHF,TGTGCCAGCACCGCAAGTCAGCCCCAGCATTTT,TRBV2,.,TRBJ1-5,many
CASSYPIGSGHNEQFF,TGTGCCAGCAGCTACCCGATAGGTAGCGGCCACAATGAGCAGTTCTTC,TRBV7-2,.,TRBJ2-1,many
CASSEVAVAGNTIYF,TGTGCCAGCAGTGAAGTGGCTGTGGCTGGAAACACCATATATTTT,TRBV6-1,.,TRBJ1-3,few
CASSYSPPGLEKLFF,TGTGCCAGCAGTTACTCCCCTCCGGGGTTGGAAAAACTGTTTTTT,TRBV6-5,.,TRBJ1-4,few
CSPTASRGARNQPQHF,TGCAGCCCGACGGCTTCCCGGGGGGCTCGGAATCAGCCCCAGCATTTT,TRBV20-1,.,TRBJ1-5,few
CASSLQGAKYEQYF,TGTGCCAGCAGTCTACAGGGGGCTAAATACGAGCAGTACTTC,TRBV28,TRBD1,TRBJ2-7,few
CASSNLQGSNTEAFF,TGTGCCAGCAGTAACCTACAGGGGTCGAACACTGAAGCTTTCTTT,TRBV27,TRBD1,TRBJ1-1,.
CATSKSQGLAFF,TGTGCCACCAGCAAATCGCAGGGATTAGCTTTCTTT,TRBV15,.,TRBJ1-1,many
CSAIRAGSSYNEQFF,TGCAGTGCTATCCGAGCGGGGAGCTCCTACAATGAGCAGTTCTTC,TRBV20-1,TRBD2,TRBJ2-1,.
CASYRGGNEQFF,TGTGCCAGCTACCGGGGCGGCAATGAGCAGTTCTTC,TRBV2,.,TRBJ2-1,many
CASSLGHYLAGFGETQYF,TGTGCCAGCAGCTTAGGGCACTATTTAGCAGGGTTCGGGGAGACCCAGTACTTC,TRBV11-2,.,TRBJ2-5,many
CATSDFGMGQFF,TGTGCCACCAGTGATTTCGGGATGGGGCAGTTCTTC,TRBV24-1,.,TRBJ2-1,once
CASQGELAGVAFF,TGTGCCAGCCAGGGGGAACTAGCGGGAGTTGCGTTCTTC,TRBV2,TRBD2,TRBJ2-1,.
CAWSSTGQGYTF,TGTGCCTGGAGTTCGACAGGGCAAGGCTACACCTTC,TRBV30,TRBD1,TRBJ1-2,many
CASSDSGDGPYLDYGYTF,TGTGCCAGCAGTGACTCGGGGGACGGCCCCTATCTTGACTATGGCTACACCTTC,TRBV6-4,.,TRBJ1-2,.
CSASLLAGTGELFF,TGCAGTGCTAGTCTACTAGCGGGGACCGGGGAGCTGTTTTTT,TRBV20-1,TRBD2,TRBJ2-2,many
CASSLGPGLAAQSYEQYF,TGTGCCAGCAGCTTAGGTCCCGGACTAGCGGCCCAGTCCTACGAGCAGTACTTC,TRBV13,TRBD2,TRBJ2-7,.
CSAQRGGVAGDTQYF,TGCAGTGCACAGAGGGGGGGGGTAGCGGGAGATACGCAGTATTTT,TRBV20-1,.,TRBJ2-3,few
CSARDGTSRYEQYF,TGCAGTGCTAGAGATGGGACTAGCCGCTACGAGCAGTACTTC,TRBV20-1,TRBD2,TRBJ2-7,.
CASSLTLTGPKIETQYF,TGTGCCAGCAGCTTAACCCTGACAGGGCCAAAGATAGAGACCCAGTACTTC,TRBV7-3,TRBD1,TRBJ2-5,few
CASLLGTVNTEAFF,TGTGCCAGCCTCTTAGGGACAGTGAACACTGAAGCTTTCTTT,TRBV2,TRBD1,TRBJ1-1,.
CASSLFGAGELFF,TGCGCCAGCAGCCTATTCGGAGCGGGGGAGCTGTTTTTT,TRBV4-1,.,TRBJ2-2,.
CASSPGTLTVGTQYF,TGTGCCAGCAGCCCCGGGACTCTCACCGTGGGGACCCAGTACTTC,TRBV9,.,TRBJ2-5,few
CATSDTGAGNQPQHF,TGTGCCACCAGTGATACAGGGGCAGGCAATCAGCCCCAGCATTTT,TRBV24-1,TRBD1,TRBJ1-5,many
CASSLAATGSGANVLTF,TGTGCCAGCAGCTTAGCGGCCACAGGATCTGGGGCCAACGTCCTGACTTTC,TRBV7-2,.,TRBJ2-6,.
CASSLGQGYEKLFF,TGTGCCAGCAGCTTGGGACAGGGATATGAAAAACTGTTTTTT,TRBV7-2,TRBD1,TRBJ1-4,many
CSATLGTGLFEKLFF,TGCAGTGCTACTCTGGGGACAGGATTATTCGAAAAACTGTTTTTT,TRBV20-1,TRBD1,TRBJ1-4,.
CARGGPGAAAGELFF,TGTGCCAGGGGCGGACCGGGTGCGGCGGCCGGGGAGCTGTTTTTT,TRBV2,.,TRBJ2-2,many
CASSVASSGNTIYF,TGTGCCAGCAGCGTAGCGTCCTCTGGAAACACCATATATTTT,TRBV9,.,TRBJ1-3,few
CSGAVTNYGYTF,TGCAGTGGAGCAGTCACTAACTATGGCTACACCTTC,TRBV20-1,.,TRBJ1-2,.
CATTRDPGQGGADTQYF,TGTGCCACCACCAGGGATCCGGGACAGGGTGGTGCAGATACGCAGTATTTT,TRBV24-1,TRBD1,TRBJ2-3,few
CACSRDRGAYEQYF,TGTGCCTGCAGTCGGGACAGGGGTGCCTACGAGCAGTACTTC,TRBV6-1,TRBD1,TRBJ2-7,.
CASSTPGLALNTDTQYF,TGTGCCAGCAGCACCCCGGGACTAGCTCTCAACACAGATACGCAGTATTTT,TRBV7-2,TRBD2,TRBJ2-3,many
CSVVRSGGTEAFF,TGCAGCGTAGTTCGCTCAGGGGGCACTGAAGCTTTCTTT,TRBV29-1,TRBD1,TRBJ1-1,many
CASSLGSRGGTQYF,TGTGCCAGCAGTTTGGGGTCCAGGGGCGGAACCCAGTACTTC,TRBV28,.,TRBJ2-5,many
CASSYVVAKETQYF,TGTGCCAGCAGTTACGTGGTAGCGAAAGAGACCCAGTACTTC,TRBV6-2/TRBV6-3,.,TRBJ2-5,.
CASSSEGHSNQPQHF,TGTGCCAGCAGCTCGGAGGGTCATAGCAATCAGCCCCAGCATTTT,TRBV11-2,.,TRBJ1-5,.
CASRGQLSNQPQHF,TGTGCCAGCAGGGGACAGCTTAGCAATCAGCCCCAGCATTTT,TRBV12-3/TRBV12-4,TRBD1,TRBJ1-5,many
CASSLPLVLEDTEAFF,TGTGCCAGCAGCTTACCTTTAGTCTTGGAGGACACTGAAGCTTTCTTT,TRBV7-9,.,TRBJ1-1,.
CASSIAVGRENGDEQFF,TGTGCCAGCAGTATTGCTGTAGGACGGGAGAATGGAGATGAGCAGTTCTTC,TRBV28,.,TRBJ2-1,few
CASSTGQYSNQPQHF,TGTGCCAGTAGTACAGGACAGTATAGCAATCAGCCCCAGCATTTT,TRBV19,.,TRBJ1-5,many